A selection of T cell receptor beta chains follows, all from one sample in a study of vaccination effects on CD4 cells after COVID-19. No cognate antigen is known for these TCRs. Libraries were prepared by immunoSEQ multiplex PCR; TCRdb keeps only in-frame clonotypes and omits some of them. The sample lists more than 45,000 clones, about 77% occurring once. Sample: CD4+ T cells from PBMCs cultured with HIV peptides, taken before COVID-19 vaccination. The receptors here all came from a human donor who had a prior SARS-CoV-2 infection. Each CDR3 is given with its conserved first and last residue. Fields, in order: J gene, CDR3 length, D gene, V gene, clone size, CDR3 protein, CDR3 DNA. A D gene is named only where the DNA matches it firmly. Some rows have no size entry. The others give once, few or many, or a class for an expanded clone.

>TRBJ1-1|16|NA|TRBV12-5|once
CASGLVLGPSSTEAFF
TGTGCTAGTGGTTTGGTACTAGGACCTTCTTCTACTGAAGCTTTCTTT
>TRBJ2-5|13|NA|TRBV5-4|NA
CASSRGLQKAQYF
TGTGCCAGCAGCCGAGGGTTGCAGAAGGCCCAGTACTTC
>TRBJ2-5|16|TRBD2|TRBV4-1|few
CASSRGTSGGEETQYF
TGCGCCAGCAGCCGGGGGACTAGCGGGGGGGAAGAGACCCAGTACTTC
>TRBJ1-2|15|NA|TRBV15|NA
CATSRARTERAGYTF
TGTGCCACCAGCAGAGCGCGGACAGAACGAGCTGGCTACACCTTC
>TRBJ1-3|16|NA|TRBV9|NA
CASSVDPGLAGNTIYF
TGTGCCAGCAGCGTAGACCCGGGATTAGCTGGAAACACCATATATTTT
>TRBJ1-2|15|NA|TRBV6-1|NA
CASSEALVGNYGYTF
TGTGCCAGCAGTGAAGCGCTGGTTGGGAACTATGGCTACACCTTC
>TRBJ1-6|13|NA|TRBV2|NA
CASSVARDSPLHF
TGTGCCAGCAGTGTGGCCAGAGATTCACCCCTCCACTTT
>TRBJ1-1|14|NA|TRBV7-9|once
CASSVGTANTEAFF
TGTGCCAGCAGCGTCGGGACGGCGAACACTGAAGCTTTCTTT
>TRBJ2-1|14|TRBD2|TRBV28|NA
CASMREGRPNEQFF
TGTGCCAGTATGCGGGAGGGCCGTCCCAATGAGCAGTTCTTC
>TRBJ2-3|17|NA|TRBV11-3|NA
CASSLGVSGVRTDTQYF
TGTGCCAGCAGCTTAGGTGTCTCAGGAGTTCGCACAGATACGCAGTATTTT
>TRBJ1-1|14|NA|TRBV7-3|NA
CASSLTGGDTEAFF
TGTGCCAGCAGCTTAACAGGGGGAGACACTGAAGCTTTCTTT
>TRBJ2-1|13|NA|TRBV12-5|NA
CASGLRQGNEQFF
TGTGCTAGTGGTTTGCGTCAGGGGAATGAGCAGTTCTTC
>TRBJ2-5|16|NA|TRBV30|NA
CAWIIGGGSPEETQYF
TGTGCCTGGATTATTGGTGGCGGCTCCCCGGAAGAGACCCAGTACTTC
>TRBJ2-3|16|TRBD1|TRBV16|NA
CASSQWRTGSTDTQYF
TGTGCCAGCAGCCAATGGCGGACAGGTAGCACAGATACGCAGTATTTT
>TRBJ1-2|22|NA|TRBV21-1|NA
CASSLIQAQTFNYGYRDYGYTF
TGTGCCAGCAGCCTCATCCAGGCCCAGACCTTTAACTATGGCTACAGGGACTATGGCTACACCTTC
>TRBJ2-2|17|TRBD1|TRBV18|NA
CASSEKQGSLNTGELFF
TGTGCCAGCTCAGAGAAACAGGGGTCTTTGAACACCGGGGAGCTGTTTTTT
>TRBJ1-4|17|NA|TRBV4-2|NA
CASSPRTTAPTNEKLFF
TGTGCCAGCAGCCCAAGAACGACAGCCCCAACTAATGAAAAACTGTTTTTT
>TRBJ2-4|16|NA|TRBV11-2|NA
CASSTNRVIAKNIQYF
TGTGCCAGCAGCACTAACAGGGTCATAGCCAAAAACATTCAGTACTTC
>TRBJ2-7|13|TRBD1|TRBV6-5|NA
CASRRQGPYEQYF
TGTGCCAGCAGAAGACAGGGTCCCTACGAGCAGTACTTC
>TRBJ1-6|15|TRBD1|TRBV27|NA
CASSFGGTGNSPLHF
TGTGCCAGCAGTTTCGGGGGGACAGGGAATTCACCCCTCCACTTT
>TRBJ2-7|13|NA|TRBV14|NA
CASSHGGSYEQYF
TGTGCCAGCAGCCATGGGGGCTCCTACGAGCAGTACTTC
>TRBJ1-1|16|NA|TRBV5-1|once
CASSPKQARGWTEAFF
TGCGCCAGCAGCCCAAAACAAGCGCGAGGGTGGACTGAAGCTTTCTTT
>TRBJ1-2|14|NA|TRBV11-2|NA
CASSLGGTFYGYTF
TGTGCCAGCAGCTTAGGGGGCACCTTCTATGGCTACACCTTC
>TRBJ1-1|13|NA|TRBV6-6|NA
CASTSQGDTEAFF
TGTGCCAGCACCTCCCAAGGCGACACTGAAGCTTTCTTT
>TRBJ1-4|14|TRBD1|TRBV30|NA
CAWSSGGSNEKLFF
TGTGCCTGGAGTTCAGGGGGTTCTAATGAAAAACTGTTTTTT
>TRBJ2-5|15|NA|TRBV9|NA
CASSPIFPATETQYF
TGTGCCAGCAGCCCCATTTTCCCAGCCACAGAGACCCAGTACTTC
>TRBJ2-1|15|NA|TRBV5-4|once
CASSLERRSYNEQFF
TGTGCCAGCAGCTTGGAAAGGAGGTCCTACAATGAGCAGTTCTTC
>TRBJ2-1|15|NA|TRBV9|NA
CASSVGGSEYNEQFF
TGTGCCAGCAGCGTAGGTGGGTCGGAGTATAATGAGCAGTTCTTC
>TRBJ2-3|11|NA|TRBV6-5|once
CASRGTEAEYF
TGTGCCAGCAGGGGGACGGAAGCAGAGTATTTT
>TRBJ2-5|12|NA|TRBV29-1|once
CSVAPGTETQYF
TGCAGCGTTGCTCCGGGAACAGAGACCCAGTACTTC
>TRBJ1-2|13|TRBD1|TRBV6-5|NA
CASSTDRAGGYTF
TGTGCCAGCAGTACCGACAGGGCCGGTGGCTACACCTTC
>TRBJ1-1|14|TRBD1|TRBV18|NA
CASSPGTGLTEAFF
TGTGCCAGCTCACCAGGGACAGGGCTCACTGAAGCTTTCTTT
>TRBJ1-4|13|NA|TRBV5-1|NA
CASSLGVAEKLFF
TGCGCCAGCAGCTTGGGGGTTGCTGAAAAACTGTTTTTT
>TRBJ2-7|14|NA|TRBV9|NA
CASSVTGSSYEQYF
TGTGCCAGCAGCGTAACGGGCAGCTCCTACGAGCAGTACTTC
>TRBJ1-4|17|NA|TRBV6-6|NA
CASSQNSRGEDNEKLFF
TGTGCCAGCAGTCAAAACAGCAGGGGCGAGGATAATGAAAAACTGTTTTTT
>TRBJ2-7|14|TRBD2|TRBV2|few
CASRRDGGTYEQYF
TGTGCCAGCAGGAGGGACGGGGGGACCTACGAGCAGTACTTC
>TRBJ2-1|15|TRBD2|TRBV5-4|NA
CASNSGGSSYNEQFF
TGTGCCAGCAATAGCGGGGGAAGCTCCTACAATGAGCAGTTCTTC
>TRBJ1-1|13|NA|TRBV12-3/TRBV12-4|few
CASSFTESTEAFF
TGTGCCAGCAGTTTCACGGAGAGCACTGAAGCTTTCTTT
>TRBJ2-4|13|NA|TRBV5-8|NA
CASSRRDVGIQYF
TGTGCCAGCAGTCGGAGGGACGTGGGCATTCAGTACTTC